The sequence of this T cell receptor (beta chain) was determined in a study of cytomegalovirus exposure and HLA in healthy donors. General observations from the study: One variant, a missense change in DCLRE1C, was linked in a later analysis to TCR beta V- and J-gene trimming. Some public TCRs appeared in many individuals, while most sequences were rare. A later analysis, which compared TCR beta chains of equal frequency, found the HLA-associated ones more clonally expanded.

Comment on this clone: What it binds is unknown.

In germline, CDR1 is SNHLY, CDR2 FYNNEI. V was pared by 10 bases and J by 4 bases, with 14 bases between. This CDR3 spans 13 amino acids. 60 Vbeta and 13 Jbeta primers were used in PCR. The data were produced by immunoSEQ multiplex PCR, yet TCRdb's version contains in-frame clones alone and is incomplete. Recorded for this sample: roughly 150,000 clones. This chain connects TRBV2 to TRBJ1-5; a possible D gene is TRBD1 (6 bases). The source of this sequence is a woman in her 50s in good health and CMV-seronegative. The material sequenced was PBMCs. The CDR3 here is CATKQGRNQPQHF. DNA of the CDR3: TGTGCCACTAAACAGGGTAGGAATCAGCCCCAGCATTTT.